The sequence of this T cell receptor (beta chain) was determined in a study of Ad26.COV2.S vaccination and SARS-CoV-2 variants. The treatment was: 15 to 20 received Ad26.COV2.S at low or high dose, single or two shots; 5 received placebo; per-sample allocation not given. The study sampled participants on day 63 after the first vaccine or placebo injection. Produced via immunoSEQ multiplex PCR; TCRdb's table is partial and in-frame only. The sample records a few hundred thousand clones, 80% to 95% being singletons. V lost 0 bases to trimming and J lost 2 bases, with 12 bases between them. The germline V gene has CDR1 MNHEY and CDR2 SVGEGT. The CDR3 loop spans 16 amino acids.

The specimen was peripheral blood, collected in a trial of Ad26.COV2.S vaccine versus placebo. The sequence was obtained from a person aged 18-65 years who received the Ad26.COV2.S COVID-19 vaccine or a placebo. The genes are TRBV6-2 or TRBV6-3 and TRBJ2-3; tentative D call: TRBD2 (6 bases). For the CDR3, the DNA is TGTGCCAGCAGTTACTCGGGAGGCGGGAACACAGATACGCAGTATTTT. Translation: CASSYSGGGNTDTQYF.